A single sample is the source of the 32 T cell receptor beta chains below, sequenced in a study of blood T cell repertoires in COVID-19. Method: immunoSEQ multiplex PCR; TCRdb's copy keeps in-frame clones and lacks some. This table has 250,000 to 350,000 clones, 70% to 90% appearing once. The sample comprised peripheral blood. Receptors originate from a young woman with active or convalescent COVID-19.

The V gene is TRBV6-5, the J gene TRBJ1-4; D ambiguous. The V end lost 5 bases, the J end lost 10 bases, and 8 bases lay between the germline ends. The CDR3 has 11 residues. The germline V gene has CDR1 MNHEY and CDR2 SVGAGI. CDR3 loop: CASSPSVKLFF. In DNA, the CDR3 is TGTGCCAGCAGTCCTTCGGTAAAACTGTTTTTT.

This clone has just one count. V usage is TRBV6-5 and J usage is TRBJ1-1; the match to TRBD1 covers 12 bases. Germline CDR1 MNHEY, CDR2 SVGAGI. The CDR3 has 16 amino acids. V lost 2 bases and J lost 4; bases outside the gene matches: 5. The CDR3 loop is CASSYRDRGPSTEAFF. CDR3 DNA: TGTGCCAGCAGTTACAGGGACAGGGGGCCTAGCACTGAAGCTTTCTTT.

The sample holds a few counts of this clone. The chain couples TRBV27 to TRBJ1-2, with D possibly TRBD1 on 5 matching bases. The CDR3 runs to 12 residues. CDR1 and CDR2 (germline): MNHEY, SMNVEV (reference sequence). The V gene lost 6 bases and the J gene lost 0 bases, with 5 bases spanning the gap. CDR3 in amino acids: CASRGPNYGYTF. CDR3 in DNA: TGTGCCAGCAGGGGGCCTAACTATGGCTACACCTTC.

V usage is TRBV18 and J usage is TRBJ1-1; D is ambiguous. There are 16 residues in the CDR3. Germline loops: CDR1 KGHSH, CDR2 LQKENI. The germline V and J ends were trimmed by 3 bases and 0 bases, with 14 bases remaining between them. The CDR3 reads CASSPLYRGVNTEAFF. DNA of the CDR3: TGTGCCAGCTCACCCCTTTATCGGGGAGTGAACACTGAAGCTTTCTTT.

This chain joins TRBV4-3 and TRBJ1-2, with 8 nucleotides matching TRBD1. Germline V gene data show CDR1 as LGHNA and CDR2 as YSLEER. The junction had 9 bases not matched to a gene; V was cut back by 1 base and J by 8 bases. The CDR3 has 15 residues. CDR3 sequence: CASSQGLNRDRGYTF. The DNA for the CDR3 is TGCGCCAGCAGCCAAGGCCTTAACCGGGACAGGGGCTACACCTTC.

This chain links TRBV11-2 with TRBJ1-6; 11 bases agree with TRBD1. V was clipped by 5 bases and J by 7 bases; unmatched bases: 13. The length of the CDR3 is 18 residues. Germline V gene data show CDR1 as SGHAT and CDR2 as FQNNGV. The CDR3 loop reads CASSEARPGTGGNSPLHF. CDR3 bases: TGTGCCAGCAGCGAGGCTCGACCCGGGACAGGGGGAAATTCACCCCTCCACTTT.

The chain carries TRBV18 and TRBJ1-6, with D maybe TRBD1 (5 bases). Germline CDR1 is KGHSH and CDR2 is LQKENI. Trimming shortened V by 0 bases and J by 5 bases, and 11 bases separated the two germline ends. This CDR3 has 16 amino acids. For the CDR3, the DNA is TGTGCCAGCTCACCACCTGGGGGGATTCATAATTCACCCCTCCACTTT. Protein sequence: CASSPPGGIHNSPLHF.

The V call is TRBV28, the J call TRBJ2-7; 12 nucleotides align to TRBD1. The V and J ends lost 6 bases and 4 bases, in that order; junction bases with no gene match: 10. Germline V gives CDR1 MDHEN, CDR2 SYDVKM. CDR3 length: 16 residues. The CDR3 reads CASRGAGTGGVYEQYF. Here the CDR3 DNA reads TGTGCCAGCAGGGGGGCCGGGACAGGGGGCGTTTACGAGCAGTACTTC.

This clone was counted between two and nine times. This chain connects TRBV6-5 to TRBJ2-3, with a tentative D call TRBD2 (6 bases). Germline V CDR1 and CDR2: MNHEY, SVGAGI. The CDR3 loop spans 16 amino acids. Trimming pared 0 bases from V and 0 bases from J, leaving 10 bases between. As DNA, the CDR3 is TGTGCCAGCAGTTACTCGGGGACTTCTAGCACAGATACGCAGTATTTT. Translation: CASSYSGTSSTDTQYF.

This chain links TRBV7-2 with TRBJ1-2, with D perhaps matching TRBD1 (5 bases). V was clipped by 5 bases and J by 0 bases, with 13 bases between them. CDR3 length equals 15 residues. Germline values: CDR1 SGHTA, CDR2 FQGNSA. The CDR3 region is CASSRQGGSNYGYTF. The CDR3 nucleotides are TGTGCCAGCAGCCGTCAGGGCGGATCTAACTATGGCTACACCTTC.

The J gene is TRBJ1-6, the V gene TRBV5-8, with D possibly TRBD1 on 6 matching bases. CDR1 SGHTS and CDR2 YDEGEE come from the germline V gene. Trimming cost V 5 bases and J 1 base, with 13 bases left between them. CDR3 length: 16 amino acids. CDR3 sequence: CASSPTRGSYNSPLHF. CDR3 in DNA: TGTGCCAGCAGTCCTACCAGGGGATCCTATAATTCACCCCTCCACTTT. Looking up the rest from reference TRBV5-8 and TRBJ1-6 gives the full variable domain: EAGVTQSPTHLIKTRGQQATLRCSPISGHTSVYWYQQALGLGLQFLLWYDEGEERNRGNFPPRFSGRQFPNYSSELNVNALELEDSALYLCASSPTRGSYNSPLHFGNGTRLTVT.

The V gene is TRBV5-1, the J gene TRBJ2-1; D is unresolved. The CDR3 is 13 amino acids. CDR1 SGHRS and CDR2 YFSETQ come from the germline V gene. The V end was cut by 4 bases, the J end by 6 bases, with 11 bases between. CDR3: CASSPVPGNEQFF. DNA of the CDR3: TGCGCCAGCAGCCCGGTCCCCGGCAATGAGCAGTTCTTC.

The chain couples TRBV5-4 to TRBJ2-6, with D perhaps TRBD2 (6 bases). The V gene's germline CDR1 is SGHNT and CDR2 YYREEE (reference sequence). V gave up 0 bases and J gave up 4 bases, with 23 bases separating them. CDR3 size: 20 residues. CDR3 protein: CASSLALGTDYLGGANVLTF. Written as DNA, the CDR3 is TGTGCCAGCAGCTTGGCCCTAGGGACGGACTACCTCGGAGGGGCCAACGTCCTGACTTTC.

The chain employs TRBV27 and TRBJ2-7, with D perhaps matching TRBD1 (5 bases). The V end was cut by 3 bases, the J end by 2 bases, with 11 bases between. This CDR3 is built from 14 residues. Germline CDR1 reads MNHEY; CDR2 reads SMNVEV (reference sequence). DNA for the CDR3: TGTGCCAGCAGTTTGAGACAGACACCCTACGAGCAGTACTTC. It encodes CASSLRQTPYEQYF.

The CDR3 sequence is CASSYYGSPYGYTF. CDR3 bases: TGTGCCAGCAGTTATTACGGTTCTCCCTATGGCTACACCTTC. V and J are TRBV6-5 and TRBJ1-2; D not certain. The germline V and J ends were trimmed by 3 bases and 4 bases, with 12 bases remaining between them. This CDR3 has 14 residues. The germline gives CDR1 MNHEY, CDR2 SVGAGI.

The CDR3 sequence is CASSLRQAGPYNSPLHF. Written as DNA, the CDR3 is TGTGCCAGCAGCTTGCGACAGGCTGGCCCCTATAATTCACCCCTCCACTTT. The genes are TRBV5-6 and TRBJ1-6, with D maybe TRBD1 (6 bases). Germline assignment: CDR1 SGHDT and CDR2 YYEEEE. The CDR3 is 17 residues long. Trimming pared 1 base from V and 2 bases from J, leaving 13 bases between.

The sample holds a few counts of this clone. This chain joins TRBV12-3 or TRBV12-4 and TRBJ1-6, with TRBD1 identical over 8 bases. V was pared by 3 bases and J by 14 bases, with 3 bases of the junction left unmatched. The CDR3 sequence is 12 residues long. The CDR3 sequence: CASSFAGQALHF. The CDR3 nucleotides read TGTGCCAGCAGTTTTGCGGGACAGGCCCTCCACTTT.

The chain couples TRBV7-3 to TRBJ2-3, with a possible D match to TRBD2 (7 bases). The CDR3 is made up of 13 amino acids. The V end was cut by 5 bases, the J end by 6 bases, with 12 bases between. Germline CDR1 and CDR2: SGHTA and FQGTGA. The CDR3 sequence is CASSDGGADTQYF. The CDR3 coding sequence is TGTGCCAGCAGCGATGGGGGGGCGGATACGCAGTATTTT.

Regarding this clone: The junction departs from germline at one end; a sequencing error may be responsible. The CDR3 nucleotides are TGTGCCAGCTCGCCACGACCCGGGGGAGAGAATGAAAAACTGTTTTTT. It translates to CASSPRPGGENEKLFF. This chain uses TRBV18 with TRBJ1-4, with D possibly TRBD1 on 5 matching bases. CDR1 is KGHSH, CDR2 LQKENI, per germline. This CDR3 is built from 16 residues.

This chain joins TRBV6-4 and TRBJ2-2, with 8 bases aligning to TRBD1. With V trimmed by 8 bases and J by 1 base, 3 bases remained unmatched. Germline values: CDR1 MRHNA, CDR2 SNTAGT. The CDR3 loop spans 14 amino acids. The CDR3 here is CASSGTGNTGELFF. For the CDR3, the DNA is TGTGCCAGCTCCGGGACAGGGAACACCGGGGAGCTGTTTTTT.

The rearrangement uses TRBV9 and TRBJ1-1; the match to TRBD1 covers 7 bases. The germline V gene has CDR1 SGDLS and CDR2 YYNGEE. The J segment lost 7 bases and the V segment lost 1 base, leaving 10 bases of the junction unmatched. CDR3 length equals 15 residues. The CDR3 DNA reads TGTGCCAGCAGCGTAAGTGCAGGGGGTTATAATGAAGCTTTCTTT. Protein product: CASSVSAGGYNEAFF.

In regard to this clone: A read error may produce the germline difference seen at one junction end. The chain joins TRBV7-7 to TRBJ2-5; TRBD2 aligns across 11 bases. The V gene's germline CDR1 is SSHAT and CDR2 FNYEAQ (reference sequence). The CDR3 contains 18 residues. CDR3 protein: CASSLALATSGGWETQYF. The CDR3 DNA reads TGTGCTAGCAGCTTAGCGCTAGCAACTAGCGGGGGTTGGGAGACCCAGTACTTC.

The rearrangement uses TRBV28 and TRBJ2-7; D possibly corresponds to TRBD1 (5 bases). The CDR3 has 14 amino acids. Trimming cost V 4 bases and J 1 base, with 11 bases left between them. Germline V gives CDR1 MDHEN, CDR2 SYDVKM. Written as DNA, the CDR3 is TGTGCCAGCAGTTCTTCAGGGCCGTCCTACGAGCAGTACTTC. Translation gives CASSSSGPSYEQYF.

This chain joins TRBV7-9 and TRBJ2-5; 9 bases agree with TRBD1. Germline trimming cut 4 bases from V and 5 bases from J; bases unmatched to any gene: 8. Germline loops: CDR1 SEHNR, CDR2 FQNEAQ (reference sequence). The CDR3 spans 15 residues. The CDR3 sequence: CASSSGTGWEETQYF. In DNA, the CDR3 is TGTGCCAGCAGCTCCGGGACAGGGTGGGAGGAGACCCAGTACTTC.

This clone was seen just once. This chain joins TRBV27 and TRBJ1-1; the D is unclear. Germline V gives CDR1 MNHEY, CDR2 SMNVEV (reference sequence). V dropped 3 bases and J dropped 7 bases, with 18 bases sitting between them. This CDR3 comprises 15 residues. The CDR3 coding sequence is TGTGCCAGCAGTTTCCGAGTTCTTCCGGGAGGTGAAGCTTTCTTT. Translated: CASSFRVLPGGEAFF.

The CDR3 loop reads CASGLFKFETTVAGIYNEQFF. CDR3 bases: TGTGCTAGTGGTTTATTTAAGTTCGAAACCACAGTAGCGGGGATCTACAATGAGCAGTTCTTC. This sequence joins TRBV12-5 and TRBJ2-1; 8 bases align to TRBD2. CDR1 LGHNT and CDR2 FRNRAP come from the germline V gene. V lost 3 bases to trimming and J lost 3 bases; unmatched junction nucleotides: 22. The CDR3 has 21 residues.

V is TRBV28 and J is TRBJ2-1, with D tentatively TRBD2 (6 bases). Germline loops: CDR1 MDHEN, CDR2 SYDVKM. The CDR3 spans 13 residues. Trimming left V 6 bases short and J 6 bases short, with 12 bases between. The CDR3, as DNA: TGTGCCAGCAGAACCCGGGACTTCAATGAGCAGTTCTTC. Translated, it gives CASRTRDFNEQFF.

The rearrangement links TRBV4-2 to TRBJ2-1, with TRBD2 as a possible D gene (5 bases). V was pared by 1 base and J by 7 bases, with 11 bases between. In germline, CDR1 is LGHNA, CDR2 YNFKEQ. This CDR3 region has 14 residues. The DNA of the CDR3 is TGTGCCAGCAGCCAAGGAGGGAATCGAAATGAGCAGTTCTTC. As protein: CASSQGGNRNEQFF.

The V and J genes are TRBV5-1 and TRBJ1-1; TRBD1 might be the D (5 bases). This CDR3 is 14 amino acids long. Germline V gene sequence: CDR1 SGHRS, CDR2 YFSETQ. V lost 0 bases and J 5 bases, leaving 11 bases between the germline ends. The CDR3 here is CASSLAQGGTEAFF. CDR3 coding DNA: TGCGCCAGCAGCTTGGCGCAGGGAGGAACTGAAGCTTTCTTT.

V and J are TRBV7-9 and TRBJ1-1; perhaps TRBD1 as D (5 bases). CDR1 and CDR2 from the germline V gene are SEHNR and FQNEAQ (reference sequence). V was pared by 6 bases and J by 4 bases, with 18 bases between. This CDR3 is 15 amino acids long. The DNA for the CDR3 is TGTGCCAGCAGGCGATCACTGGGGGGGACCACTGAAGCTTTCTTT. Translation: CASRRSLGGTTEAFF.

The chain is built from TRBV6-2 or TRBV6-3 and TRBJ2-1; 8 nucleotides match TRBD2. The trim removed 4 bases at V and 5 bases at J, leaving 7 bases unmatched. This CDR3 has 15 residues. Germline CDR1 is MNHEY and CDR2 is SVGEGT. The CDR3 DNA reads TGTGCCAGCAGTTTACGGGGGGGCCGGCACAATGAGCAGTTCTTC. Translation: CASSLRGGRHNEQFF.

This clone was observed a handful of times. Here the CDR3 reads CASSLRTGGNQPQHF. CDR3 bases: TGTGCCAGCAGCTTGAGGACAGGGGGCAATCAGCCCCAGCATTTT. The chain is built from TRBV5-5 and TRBJ1-5; 9 bases match TRBD1. Per the germline V gene, CDR1 is SGHKS and CDR2 is YYEKEE (reference sequence). V was pared by 1 base and J by 2 bases, with 1 base of the junction left unmatched. The CDR3 has 15 amino acids.